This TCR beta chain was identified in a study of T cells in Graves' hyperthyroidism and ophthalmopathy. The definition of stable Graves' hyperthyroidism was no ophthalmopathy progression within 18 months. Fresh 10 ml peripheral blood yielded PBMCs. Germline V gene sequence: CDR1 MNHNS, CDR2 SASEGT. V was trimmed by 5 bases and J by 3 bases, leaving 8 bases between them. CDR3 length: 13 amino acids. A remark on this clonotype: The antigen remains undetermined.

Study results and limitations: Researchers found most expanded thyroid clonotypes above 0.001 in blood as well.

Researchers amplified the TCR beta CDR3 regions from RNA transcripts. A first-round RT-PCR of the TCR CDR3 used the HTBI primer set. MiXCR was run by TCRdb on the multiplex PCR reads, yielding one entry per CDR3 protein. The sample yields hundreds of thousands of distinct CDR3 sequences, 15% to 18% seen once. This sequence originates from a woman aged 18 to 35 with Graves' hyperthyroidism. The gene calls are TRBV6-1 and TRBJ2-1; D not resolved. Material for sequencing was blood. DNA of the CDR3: TGTGCCAGCAGTCTCCCCGGCTACAATGAGCAGTTCTTC. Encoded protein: CASSLPGYNEQFF.